A selection of T cell receptor beta chains follows, all from one sample in a study of shared clonotypes between healthy human individuals. The repertoire was sequenced with immunoSEQ multiplex PCR; TCRdb's copy has only in-frame clones and lacks some. The sample carries approximately 2.3 million clones, approximately 93% recorded once. The sequenced sample consisted of naive CD4+ T cells from PBMCs. The receptor set was obtained from a man aged 18 to 35 in good health. Some clones in this sample may be carry-over from other donors' samples. Both conserved end residues are part of each CDR3. D genes are given only for firm matches. Size is omitted from some rows. Given values are once, few, many or a class for expanded clones.

abundance: NA; d_gene: NA; v_gene: TRBV28; j_gene: TRBJ2-7; CDR3nt: TGTGCCTCCGGGGTCACGTCACCCTACGAGCAGTACTTC; CDR3aa: CASGVTSPYEQYF
abundance: NA; d_gene: NA; v_gene: TRBV15; j_gene: TRBJ2-1; CDR3nt: TGTGCCACCAGCAGAGATAAGGGGACACCGTCCTACAATGAGCAGTTCTTC; CDR3aa: CATSRDKGTPSYNEQFF
abundance: NA; d_gene: NA; v_gene: TRBV9; j_gene: TRBJ2-5; CDR3nt: TGTGCCAGCAGCGTAGTGGCTAGCCCCACCGGGACCCAGTACTTC; CDR3aa: CASSVVASPTGTQYF
abundance: NA; d_gene: TRBD2; v_gene: TRBV7-9; j_gene: TRBJ2-1; CDR3nt: TGTGCCGGGAGGGCTAGCGGAGCTGGGGAGCAGTTCTTC; CDR3aa: CAGRASGAGEQFF
abundance: once; d_gene: NA; v_gene: TRBV6-1; j_gene: TRBJ2-3; CDR3nt: TGTGCCAGCAGCTATGCGAACACAGATACGCAGTATTTT; CDR3aa: CASSYANTDTQYF
abundance: NA; d_gene: NA; v_gene: TRBV19; j_gene: TRBJ2-7; CDR3nt: TGTGCCAGTAGTATCGGGACGGCTGATCCCTACGAGCAGTACTTC; CDR3aa: CASSIGTADPYEQYF
abundance: NA; d_gene: NA; v_gene: TRBV19; j_gene: TRBJ1-2; CDR3nt: TGTGCCAGTAGGCCTGACTTAACATATGGCTACACCTTC; CDR3aa: CASRPDLTYGYTF
abundance: NA; d_gene: TRBD2; v_gene: TRBV6-1; j_gene: TRBJ2-7; CDR3nt: TGTGCCAGCAGTGAATCGGCTAGCGGGGTTTCATACGAGCAGTACTTC; CDR3aa: CASSESASGVSYEQYF
abundance: NA; d_gene: TRBD1; v_gene: TRBV2; j_gene: TRBJ1-4; CDR3nt: TGTGCCAGCAGTATGAGGGGGCAAGCGCGTAATGAAAAACTGTTTTTT; CDR3aa: CASSMRGQARNEKLFF
abundance: NA; d_gene: TRBD2; v_gene: TRBV7-2; j_gene: TRBJ2-1; CDR3nt: TGTGCCAGCAGCAAAGGACTAGCGGAGTACAATGAGCAGTTCTTC; CDR3aa: CASSKGLAEYNEQFF
abundance: NA; d_gene: NA; v_gene: TRBV28; j_gene: TRBJ2-3; CDR3nt: TGTGCCAGCAGTTCCGGGGGCTTCAGCACAGATACGCAGTATTTT; CDR3aa: CASSSGGFSTDTQYF
abundance: NA; d_gene: TRBD2; v_gene: TRBV4-1; j_gene: TRBJ2-3; CDR3nt: TGCGCCAGCAGCCAAGGTTGGGGGAGCGGGGGCGGGGATACGCAGTATTTT; CDR3aa: CASSQGWGSGGGDTQYF
abundance: NA; d_gene: NA; v_gene: TRBV28; j_gene: TRBJ1-5; CDR3nt: TGTGCCAGCAGAACGGACGGGTATCAGCCCCAGCATTTT; CDR3aa: CASRTDGYQPQHF
abundance: once; d_gene: NA; v_gene: TRBV19; j_gene: TRBJ1-5; CDR3nt: TGTGCCAGTACCTTTGGGCGGAGCAATCAGCCCCAGCATTTT; CDR3aa: CASTFGRSNQPQHF
abundance: once; d_gene: TRBD2; v_gene: TRBV7-8; j_gene: TRBJ2-2; CDR3nt: TGTGCCAGCAGCTTCCCTAGCGGGCGCACGAACACCGGGGAGCTGTTTTTT; CDR3aa: CASSFPSGRTNTGELFF
abundance: NA; d_gene: NA; v_gene: TRBV6-1; j_gene: TRBJ2-7; CDR3nt: TGTGCCAGCAGTGAAGTAGGCGGGACAGTAAGGCGGGAGCAGTACTTC; CDR3aa: CASSEVGGTVRREQYF
abundance: NA; d_gene: TRBD2; v_gene: TRBV19; j_gene: TRBJ2-4; CDR3nt: TGTGCCAGTAGTGTGACCCGACTAGCTCTAACGGTAAACATTCAGTACTTC; CDR3aa: CASSVTRLALTVNIQYF
abundance: once; d_gene: TRBD2; v_gene: TRBV27; j_gene: TRBJ2-1; CDR3nt: TGTGCCAGCAGACTACTAGCGGGAGGAGGGAATGAGCAGTTCTTC; CDR3aa: CASRLLAGGGNEQFF
abundance: NA; d_gene: NA; v_gene: TRBV6-5; j_gene: TRBJ2-7; CDR3nt: TGTGCCAGCAGTTACTCGACCAGGGGAGGCTACGAGCAGTACTTC; CDR3aa: CASSYSTRGGYEQYF
abundance: NA; d_gene: TRBD1; v_gene: TRBV5-4; j_gene: TRBJ1-2; CDR3nt: TGTGCCAGCAGCTCCCGGGACAGGGGGGTGGAGGGCTACACCTTC; CDR3aa: CASSSRDRGVEGYTF
abundance: NA; d_gene: TRBD2; v_gene: TRBV5-1; j_gene: TRBJ2-2; CDR3nt: TGCGCCAGCAGCTTACTAGCGGGAGAGGGCGGGGAGCTGTTTTTT; CDR3aa: CASSLLAGEGGELFF
abundance: NA; d_gene: NA; v_gene: TRBV28; j_gene: TRBJ2-6; CDR3nt: TGTGCCAGCGGGAGACCAGACGGGGCTCAGGGGGCCAACGTCCTGACTTTC; CDR3aa: CASGRPDGAQGANVLTF